This record covers a single TCR beta chain. This CDR3 has 15 amino acids. The germline CDR1 and CDR2 sequences are KGHSH and LQKENI. The ends were cut back, 3 bases at V and 0 bases at J, with 9 bases in the middle. This specimen belongs to a study of blood T cell repertoires in COVID-19. Looking at the study overall: Acute and convalescent COVID-19 specimens originated in the United States, Italy and Spain.

Libraries were prepared by immunoSEQ multiplex PCR; TCRdb keeps only in-frame clonotypes and omits some of them. The data show 150,000 to 200,000 clones, about 85% seen once. Seattle participants joined during active infection and were tracked over time. The J gene is TRBJ1-5, the V gene TRBV18; tentatively, D is TRBD1 (5 bases). The sample taken for sequencing was peripheral blood. This TCR came from a woman in her 70s with COVID-19, enrolled during active disease. In nucleotides, the CDR3 is TGTGCCAGCTCACCGGACACCTTTAGCAATCAGCCCCAGCATTTT. Translated: CASSPDTFSNQPQHF.